The 29 T cell receptor beta chains below come from one sample, sequenced in a study of cytomegalovirus exposure and HLA in healthy donors. Profiled with immunoSEQ multiplex PCR; TCRdb holds only in-frame clones, not every one. The data contain about 360,000 clones, about nine tenths of them singletons. The sequenced sample was PBMCs. These receptor sequences come from a woman under 30 in good health and CMV-seronegative.

This clone has only a few counts. V usage is TRBV2 and J usage is TRBJ1-2, with D tentatively TRBD1 (6 bases). Germline V gene sequence: CDR1 SNHLY, CDR2 FYNNEI. Trimming cost V 7 bases and J 5 bases, with 14 bases left between them. The CDR3 is 13 residues long. As DNA, the CDR3 is TGTGCCAGCACTTCGACAGGTGTTTATGGCTACACCTTC. Translated: CASTSTGVYGYTF.

The chain has TRBV19 and TRBJ2-6; tentative D call: TRBD2 (5 bases). The CDR3 has 15 amino acids. CDR1 is LNHDA, CDR2 SQIVND, per germline (reference sequence). Trimming removed 4 bases from V and 3 bases from J, with 10 bases in between. The CDR3 spells CASSNSGGGANVLTF. The CDR3 region has the DNA TGTGCCAGTAGTAATTCAGGAGGTGGGGCCAACGTCCTGACTTTC.

The rearrangement links TRBV21-1 to TRBJ1-4. TRBV21-1 is reported as a pseudogene. CDR3 length equals 18 residues. The CDR3 reads CASSQGRHQQFGGGKLFF. The CDR3 bases are TGTGCCAGCAGTCAAGGGAGGCACCAGCAGTTTGGGGGAGGAAAACTGTTTTTT.

The count of this clone is one. V is TRBV5-1 and J is TRBJ2-7; tentative D call: TRBD1 (6 bases). Trimming shortened V by 1 base and J by 2 bases, and 7 bases separated the two germline ends. Germline-derived CDR1 and CDR2 are SGHRS and YFSETQ. CDR3 length: 13 residues. In DNA, the CDR3 is TGCGCCAGCAGCTTGCCAGGGGCCTACGAGCAGTACTTC. Protein sequence: CASSLPGAYEQYF.

This clone was counted between two and nine times. This chain uses TRBV19 with TRBJ1-6; D is unresolved. Trimming shortened V by 3 bases and J by 5 bases, and 5 bases separated the two germline ends. Germline V gives CDR1 LNHDA, CDR2 SQIVND (reference sequence). The CDR3 has 13 amino acids. CDR3 amino acids: CASSIKNNSPLHF. In DNA form, the CDR3 reads TGTGCCAGTAGTATCAAAAATAATTCACCCCTCCACTTT.

The chain is built from TRBV7-9 and TRBJ2-1, with TRBD2 matching 8 bases. The junction had 16 bases not matched to a gene; V was cut back by 3 bases and J by 6 bases. This CDR3 has 18 residues. Germline V gene data show CDR1 as SEHNR and CDR2 as FQNEAQ (reference sequence). This CDR3 is CASSFEFRIAGTINEQFF. CDR3 sequence (DNA): TGTGCCAGCAGCTTCGAATTCAGGATAGCGGGGACGATCAATGAGCAGTTCTTC.

This chain joins TRBV28 and TRBJ1-2, with 8 bases that match TRBD1. The CDR3 is 14 amino acids. V lost 4 bases to trimming and J lost 7 bases; unmatched junction nucleotides: 8. Germline-derived CDR1 and CDR2 are MDHEN and SYDVKM. The CDR3 coding sequence is TGTGCCAGCAGTTCAACTCAGGGGGCTGGTGGCTACACCTTC. Residues: CASSSTQGAGGYTF.

This chain links TRBV28 with TRBJ1-2; 7 nucleotides match TRBD1. CDR1 and CDR2 from the germline V gene are MDHEN and SYDVKM. With V trimmed by 4 bases and J by 3 bases, 8 bases remained unmatched. The CDR3 totals 15 residues. CDR3 sequence reads: CASSSPGQRDYGYTF. The CDR3 region has the DNA TGTGCCAGCAGTTCCCCGGGACAGAGGGACTATGGCTACACCTTC.

This clone was counted a single time. J is TRBJ1-1 and V is TRBV29-1; 9 bases are a match to TRBD1. The germline V gene has CDR1 SQVTM and CDR2 ANQGSEA. Trimming cost V 3 bases and J 0 bases; bases outside gene matches: 11. The CDR3 runs to 17 residues. CDR3 sequence: CSVDDRDRDLMNTEAFF. In DNA, the CDR3 is TGCAGCGTTGACGACCGGGACAGGGACTTAATGAACACTGAAGCTTTCTTT.

For the CDR3, the DNA is TGTGCCAGCAGCGGGTCGATAGGGAGTGGCTACACCTTC. Its protein product is CASSGSIGSGYTF. J is TRBJ1-2 and V is TRBV5-5, with D unresolved. The V gene's germline CDR1 is SGHKS and CDR2 YYEKEE (reference sequence). The V gene lost 4 bases and the J gene lost 7 bases, with 14 bases spanning the gap. CDR3 length equals 13 residues.

V usage is TRBV9 and J usage is TRBJ2-1; D is uncertain. V was shortened by 0 bases and J by 7 bases, with 14 bases between the two germline ends. This CDR3 has 15 amino acids. Germline V gives CDR1 SGDLS, CDR2 YYNGEE. The CDR3 sequence: CASSVEVDNFNEQFF. CDR3 in DNA: TGTGCCAGCAGCGTAGAGGTAGACAATTTTAATGAGCAGTTCTTC. The complete variable domain, with remaining parts taken from reference TRBV9 and TRBJ2-1, reads DSGVTQTPKHLITATGQRVTLRCSPRSGDLSVYWYQQSLDQGLQFLIQYYNGEERAKGNILERFSAQQFPDLHSELNLSSLELGDSALYFCASSVEVDNFNEQFFGPGTRLTVL.

The chain uses TRBV15 and TRBJ2-7; possible D gene TRBD1, 6 bases. Germline V lookup: CDR1 LNHNV, CDR2 YYDKDF (reference sequence). This CDR3 comprises 13 residues. Deletions cut 5 bases from V and 3 bases from J, with 11 bases between. The CDR3: CATSPQTGYEQYF. CDR3 in DNA: TGTGCCACCAGCCCTCAGACAGGCTACGAGCAGTACTTC.

The V gene is TRBV21-1, the J gene TRBJ2-6; TRBD2, the table's D call, was not compared with the DNA. TRBV21-1 is a recognized pseudogene. The CDR3 runs 19 residues. CDR3 DNA: TGTGCCAGCAGCAAAAAGCGGGTCCACGCCCCGTCTGGGGCCAACGTCCTGACTTTC. This gives the protein CASSKKRVHAPSGANVLTF.

The V call is TRBV29-1, the J call TRBJ2-1, with a tentative D call TRBD2 (5 bases). Germline V gene lookup returns CDR1 SQVTM and CDR2 ANQGSEA. The CDR3 consists of 14 residues. V lost 5 bases and J 1 base, leaving 12 bases between the germline ends. The CDR3 bases are TGCAGCGTTTATCCCGGAGGATCCTACAATGAGCAGTTCTTC. Translation gives CSVYPGGSYNEQFF.

V is TRBV18 and J is TRBJ2-3; D uncertain. CDR3 length: 12 amino acids. Trimming shortened V by 3 bases and J by 8 bases, and 9 bases separated the two germline ends. CDR1 is KGHSH, CDR2 LQKENI, per germline. CDR3 sequence: CASSPLFGTQYF. In DNA, the CDR3 is TGTGCCAGCTCACCCTTGTTCGGTACGCAGTATTTT.

The V and J genes are TRBV6-1 and TRBJ2-4; D perhaps matches TRBD1 (6 bases). Trimming left V 11 bases short and J 8 bases short, with 16 bases between. Germline CDR1 MNHNS, CDR2 SASEGT. The length of the CDR3 is 12 residues. CDR3 residues: CAGTIQEDIQYF. The CDR3 bases are TGTGCCGGGACAATTCAGGAGGACATTCAGTACTTC.

The rearrangement uses TRBV30 and TRBJ1-1; weak D call: TRBD1 (5 bases). CDR3 length: 15 residues. V lost 2 bases and J 7 bases, leaving 20 bases between the germline ends. In germline, CDR1 is GTSNPN, CDR2 SVGIG (reference sequence). The CDR3 loop is CAWSLSGGAFVEAFF. CDR3 in DNA: TGTGCCTGGAGTCTGTCGGGAGGGGCGTTTGTTGAAGCTTTCTTT. The variable domain in full, with the rest retrieved from reference TRBV30 and TRBJ1-1, is SQTIHQWPATLVQPVGSPLSLECTVEGTSNPNLYWYRQAAGRGLQLLFYSVGIGQISSEVPQNLSASRPQDRQFILSSKKLLLSDSGFYLCAWSLSGGAFVEAFFGQGTRLTVV.

This chain's CDR3 is CASSFLGTGSMNTEAFF. The DNA for the CDR3 is TGTGCCAGCAGCTTCCTCGGGACAGGGTCAATGAACACTGAAGCTTTCTTT. The chain couples TRBV7-9 to TRBJ1-1; 9 bases fit TRBD1. Unmatched junction bases numbered 8, after V lost 3 bases and J lost 0 bases. The CDR3 contains 17 residues. Germline CDR1 is SEHNR and CDR2 is FQNEAQ (reference sequence).

The genes are TRBV30 and TRBJ2-3; D gene ambiguous. The V end was cut by 4 bases, the J end by 6 bases, with 17 bases between. This CDR3 has 14 amino acids. Germline loops: CDR1 GTSNPN, CDR2 SVGIG (reference sequence). Here the CDR3 reads CAWIRASVSDTQYF. In DNA, the CDR3 is TGTGCCTGGATCCGCGCGTCGGTTTCGGATACGCAGTATTTT. The whole variable domain, filled in from reference TRBV30 and TRBJ2-3, reads SQTIHQWPATLVQPVGSPLSLECTVEGTSNPNLYWYRQAAGRGLQLLFYSVGIGQISSEVPQNLSASRPQDRQFILSSKKLLLSDSGFYLCAWIRASVSDTQYFGPGTRLTVL.

The rearrangement joins TRBV28 to TRBJ2-3, with D possibly matching TRBD1 (5 bases). CDR1 is MDHEN, CDR2 SYDVKM, per germline. CDR3 length: 14 amino acids. V lost 3 bases to trimming and J lost 4 bases, with 11 bases between them. The CDR3 nucleotides read TGTGCCAGCAGTTTGGGCAGGGTAGCAGATACGCAGTATTTT. Its protein is CASSLGRVADTQYF.

The chain couples TRBV4-2 to TRBJ2-5; 10 bases line up with TRBD2. Trimming cost V 3 bases and J 0 bases; bases outside gene matches: 16. Per the germline V gene, CDR1 is LGHNA and CDR2 is YNFKEQ. The CDR3 contains 20 residues. CDR3 amino acids: CASSHKLTGSSGRDQETQYF. The CDR3 nucleotides read TGTGCCAGCAGCCACAAACTCACGGGATCTAGCGGGAGAGACCAAGAGACCCAGTACTTC.

The rearrangement joins TRBV6-1 to TRBJ1-5; D is uncertain. Germline V gives CDR1 MNHNS, CDR2 SASEGT. The germline V and J ends were trimmed by 11 bases and 0 bases, with 14 bases remaining between them. This CDR3 is built from 14 residues. The CDR3: CADLQSLSNQPQHF. The DNA for the CDR3 is TGTGCCGACCTACAGAGTCTTAGCAATCAGCCCCAGCATTTT.

This CDR3 reads CASSHNTEAFF. The CDR3 bases are TGTGCCAGCAGTCATAACACTGAAGCTTTCTTT. The chain uses TRBV28 and TRBJ1-1, with D unresolved. This CDR3 contains 11 residues. Germline CDR1 and CDR2: MDHEN and SYDVKM. Deletions cut 5 bases from V and 2 bases from J, with 3 bases between.

This chain links TRBV19 with TRBJ2-5; TRBD2 might be the D (6 bases). CDR1 and CDR2 (germline): LNHDA, SQIVND (reference sequence). This CDR3 region has 14 residues. V lost 4 bases, J lost 1 base, and 10 bases lay in between. DNA of the CDR3: TGTGCCAGTAGTACCCGGGACTTCCAAGAGACCCAGTACTTC. It codes for CASSTRDFQETQYF.

The CDR3 DNA sequence: TGTGCCAGCAGCTTAGACAGGGGGGATGAAAAACTGTTTTTT. Translated: CASSLDRGDEKLFF. The J gene is TRBJ1-4, the V gene TRBV7-6; the match to TRBD1 covers 8 bases. The CDR3 spans 14 residues. Per germline, CDR1 SGHVS and CDR2 FNYEAQ. J was trimmed by 6 bases and V by 1 base; bases with no gene match: 1. The variable domain in full, with the rest retrieved from reference TRBV7-6 and TRBJ1-4, is GAGVSQSPRYKVTKRGQDVALRCDPISGHVSLYWYRQALGQGPEFLTYFNYEAQQDKSGLPNDRFSAERPEGSISTLTIQRTEQRDSAMYRCASSLDRGDEKLFFGSGTQLSVL.

In its sample, this clone was seen once. The rearrangement links TRBV27 to TRBJ2-2; D not resolved. Deletions cut 3 bases from V and 5 bases from J, with 16 bases between. Germline lookup yields CDR1 MNHEY and CDR2 SMNVEV (reference sequence). The CDR3 extends over 16 amino acids. CDR3 bases: TGTGCCAGCAGTTTCGTTTTATCCAGTCGAACCGGGGAGCTGTTTTTT. It is translated as CASSFVLSSRTGELFF.

The V call is TRBV2, the J call TRBJ2-7, with a weak D call TRBD1 (6 bases). Trimming pared 10 bases from V and 1 base from J, leaving 14 bases between. Looked up from germline, CDR1 is SNHLY and CDR2 is FYNNEI. The CDR3 is 13 residues long. This CDR3 is CATGSGESYEQYF. CDR3 sequence (DNA): TGTGCCACCGGGTCAGGGGAATCCTACGAGCAGTACTTC.

The chain has TRBV19 and TRBJ2-1, with 11 bases fitting TRBD2. The length of the CDR3 is 15 residues. Germline loops: CDR1 LNHDA, CDR2 SQIVND (reference sequence). DNA of the CDR3: TGTGCTGTAACTAGCGGGAGTTCGTCATACAATGAGCAGTTCTTC. Encoded protein: CAVTSGSSSYNEQFF.

V and J are TRBV2 and TRBJ2-3; 9 positions agree with TRBD2. The V segment lost 8 bases and the J segment 5 bases; nucleotides outside the gene matches: 8. Looked up from germline, CDR1 is SNHLY and CDR2 is FYNNEI. The CDR3 has 14 amino acids. The CDR3 protein is CASLSSGGGDTQYF. The CDR3 region has the DNA TGTGCCAGCTTGAGTAGCGGGGGAGGAGATACGCAGTATTTT.